This TCR beta chain comes out of a study of blood T cell repertoires in COVID-19. The protocol was immunoSEQ multiplex PCR, while the TCRdb copy is restricted to in-frame clones and leaves out a portion. This sample has 35,000 to 50,000 clones, with 84% found just once. After removal of 5 bases from V and 5 bases from J, the junction contained 12 bases not matched to a gene. CDR3 length equals 18 residues. Germline CDR1 and CDR2: PRHDT and FYEKMQ (reference sequence). Sequenced: peripheral blood. This TCR was sampled from a man aged 50 to 60 with active or convalescent COVID-19. The rearrangement joins TRBV13 to TRBJ2-3; TRBD2 aligns across 14 bases. The CDR3 is CASSPGLAGAQGIDTQYF. For the CDR3, the DNA is TGTGCCAGCAGCCCGGGACTAGCGGGGGCCCAGGGTATAGATACGCAGTATTTT.